These 22 T cell receptor beta chains share one sample of origin, sequenced in a study of early stage breast cancer tumors. Clones were sequenced by immunoSEQ multiplex PCR, and TCRdb holds only the in-frame ones, with some missing. This table holds tens of thousands of clones, 65% to 80% found once. Sequencing was carried out using blood. These receptors originate from a person aged 25 to 39 with breast cancer.

This rearrangement joins TRBV6-4 to TRBJ2-3, with D possibly TRBD2 on 6 matching bases. The germline gives CDR1 MRHNA, CDR2 SNTAGT. The V end was cut by 0 bases, the J end by 0 bases, with 7 bases between. The CDR3 contains 15 residues. The CDR3 sequence is CASSDSAGSTDTQYF. The CDR3 DNA sequence: TGTGCCAGCAGTGACTCAGCGGGCAGCACAGATACGCAGTATTTT.

The chain combines TRBV30 with TRBJ1-3, with a possible D match to TRBD1 (5 bases). This CDR3 is 16 amino acids long. Germline V gene sequence: CDR1 GTSNPN, CDR2 SVGIG (reference sequence). V gave up 0 bases and J gave up 4 bases, with 16 bases separating them. The CDR3 DNA follows: TGTGCCTGGAGTGTAGGGGCAGGAGCCAGCGGAAACACCATATATTTT. Protein product: CAWSVGAGASGNTIYF.

This chain connects TRBV5-1 to TRBJ2-7; TRBD1 matches at 7 bases. The V and J ends lost 0 bases and 5 bases, in that order; junction bases with no gene match: 5. The CDR3 extends over 14 amino acids. The germline CDR1 and CDR2 sequences are SGHRS and YFSETQ. Here the CDR3 DNA reads TGCGCCAGCAGCTTGGGAGGGGGCGTCGACGAGCAGTACTTC. Residues: CASSLGGGVDEQYF.

The chain carries TRBV5-1 and TRBJ2-2; the D call may be TRBD1 or TRBD2 (5 bases each). Trimming shortened V by 5 bases and J by 2 bases, and 10 bases separated the two germline ends. The CDR3 is 14 residues long. The V gene's germline CDR1 is SGHRS and CDR2 YFSETQ. CDR3 sequence (DNA): TGCGCCAGCAGAGGGACGGGAAACACCGGGGAGCTGTTTTTT. Its protein is CASRGTGNTGELFF. Full variable domain (remainder filled in from reference TRBV5-1 and TRBJ2-2): KAGVTQTPRYLIKTRGQQVTLSCSPISGHRSVSWYQQTPGQGLQFLFEYFSETQRNKGNFPGRFSGRQFSNSRSEMNVSTLELGDSALYLCASRGTGNTGELFFGEGSRLTVL.

This clone was seen a handful of times. The chain couples TRBV28 to TRBJ1-5; TRBD1 aligns across 9 bases. Germline CDR1 MDHEN, CDR2 SYDVKM. The CDR3 spans 13 residues. Germline trimming cut 10 bases from V and 3 bases from J; bases unmatched to any gene: 4. The CDR3 DNA is TGTGCCACCGACAGGGGGGACAATCAGCCCCAGCATTTT. This gives the protein CATDRGDNQPQHF.

The chain has TRBV6-1 and TRBJ1-6, with TRBD1 matching 7 bases. J was trimmed by 8 bases and V by 4 bases; bases with no gene match: 11. The CDR3 loop spans 16 amino acids. From germline, CDR1 is MNHNS and CDR2 SASEGT. For the CDR3, the DNA is TGTGCCAGCAGTGCTGGGGACAGAGGATTAGATTCACCCCTCCACTTT. Its protein product is CASSAGDRGLDSPLHF.

Here the CDR3 reads CASSYFGANQETQYF. Written as DNA, the CDR3 is TGCGCCAGCAGCTATTTTGGCGCGAACCAAGAGACCCAGTACTTC. The chain employs TRBV5-1 and TRBJ2-5; D unclear. Germline V lookup: CDR1 SGHRS, CDR2 YFSETQ. The CDR3 has 15 residues. V was clipped by 3 bases and J by 0 bases, with 12 bases between them. The whole variable domain, remainder taken from reference TRBV5-1 and TRBJ2-5, is KAGVTQTPRYLIKTRGQQVTLSCSPISGHRSVSWYQQTPGQGLQFLFEYFSETQRNKGNFPGRFSGRQFSNSRSEMNVSTLELGDSALYLCASSYFGANQETQYFGPGTRLLVL.

The chain recombines TRBV7-9 with TRBJ2-5; D call uncertain. Germline lookup yields CDR1 SEHNR and CDR2 FQNEAQ (reference sequence). V dropped 5 bases and J dropped 7 bases, with 8 bases sitting between them. The CDR3 has 11 amino acids. The CDR3 DNA sequence: TGTGCCAGCAGCCGCCGAGGGACCCAGTACTTC. Its protein product is CASSRRGTQYF. Full variable domain (missing parts from reference TRBV7-9 and TRBJ2-5): DTGVSQNPRHKITKRGQNVTFRCDPISEHNRLYWYRQTLGQGPEFLTYFQNEAQLEKSRLLSDRFSAERPKGSFSTLEIQRTEQGDSAMYLCASSRRGTQYFGPGTRLLVL.

This clone showed up just once. This chain joins TRBV5-5 and TRBJ1-1; D is undetermined. Germline CDR1 is SGHKS and CDR2 is YYEKEE (reference sequence). CDR3 length: 14 amino acids. V dropped 0 bases and J dropped 2 bases, with 8 bases sitting between them. The CDR3 reads CASSLGGLNTEAFF. Here the CDR3 DNA reads TGTGCCAGCAGCTTGGGTGGACTTAACACTGAAGCTTTCTTT.

The chain uses TRBV5-1 and TRBJ2-3; D not certain. Germline assignment: CDR1 SGHRS and CDR2 YFSETQ. Trimming stripped 6 bases from V and 0 bases from J, with 11 bases between. This CDR3 contains 14 residues. The CDR3 loop reads CASNLGFSTDTQYF. The CDR3 region has the DNA TGCGCCAGCAACCTGGGATTTAGCACAGATACGCAGTATTTT.

The chain uses TRBV18 and TRBJ1-2; 8 positions agree with TRBD1. Trimming cost V 4 bases and J 0 bases; bases outside gene matches: 7. Per the germline V gene, CDR1 is KGHSH and CDR2 is LQKENI. This CDR3 is built from 16 residues. The CDR3: CASSLRDRPTNYGYTF. CDR3 bases: TGTGCCAGCTCACTACGGGACAGGCCCACTAACTATGGCTACACCTTC.

This rearrangement joins TRBV6-4 to TRBJ1-2; no clear D. The CDR3 totals 14 residues. Per germline, CDR1 MRHNA and CDR2 SNTAGT. V lost 3 bases to trimming and J lost 0 bases, with 8 bases between them. The CDR3 DNA sequence: TGTGCCAGCAGTGATAAGCCGTCTAACTATGGCTACACCTTC. It yields the protein CASSDKPSNYGYTF.

The chain is built from TRBV27 and TRBJ2-2; a possible D gene is TRBD1 (6 bases). This CDR3 contains 14 residues. Germline assignment: CDR1 MNHEY and CDR2 SMNVEV (reference sequence). The V end was cut by 4 bases, the J end by 7 bases, with 13 bases between. CDR3 sequence (DNA): TGTGCCAGCAGTTCCGCGTTGACAGGCGGGGAGCTGTTTTTT. Translation: CASSSALTGGELFF.

The chain is built from TRBV7-9 and TRBJ2-3; weak D call: TRBD2 (5 bases). V lost 1 base and J 4 bases, leaving 12 bases between the germline ends. This CDR3 comprises 15 residues. Germline CDR1 reads SEHNR; CDR2 reads FQNEAQ (reference sequence). CDR3 in DNA: TGTGCCAGCAGCTTAGACCGGGAAGTGTCAGATACGCAGTATTTT. This gives the protein CASSLDREVSDTQYF. Full variable domain (missing parts from reference TRBV7-9 and TRBJ2-3): DTGVSQNPRHKITKRGQNVTFRCDPISEHNRLYWYRQTLGQGPEFLTYFQNEAQLEKSRLLSDRFSAERPKGSFSTLEIQRTEQGDSAMYLCASSLDREVSDTQYFGPGTRLTVL.

The J gene is TRBJ2-3, the V gene TRBV4-1, with 8 bases that match TRBD2. CDR1 is MGHRA, CDR2 YSYEKL, per germline. The CDR3 consists of 16 residues. With V trimmed by 6 bases and J by 3 bases, 11 bases remained unmatched. The CDR3 spells CASRLSSGSSTDTQYF. CDR3 sequence (DNA): TGCGCCAGCAGACTCTCCAGCGGGAGCTCAACAGATACGCAGTATTTT.

DNA for the CDR3: TGTGCCAGCAGTTATAGCGTCGGGATGGGGTACGAGCAGTACTTC. Protein product: CASSYSVGMGYEQYF. V and J are TRBV6-5 and TRBJ2-7; D is possibly TRBD2 (5 bases). V shed 3 bases and J shed 4 bases, with 16 bases lying between them. The CDR3 runs 15 residues. Germline values: CDR1 MNHEY, CDR2 SVGAGI.

V and J are TRBV16 and TRBJ1-5; no reliable D call. Germline V gives CDR1 KGHSY, CDR2 FQNENV. Trimming removed 2 bases from V and 1 base from J, with 12 bases in between. This CDR3 is built from 16 residues. In DNA form, the CDR3 reads TGTGCCAGCAGCCAAACCGGACGGGTAAGCAATCAGCCCCAGCATTTT. The encoded protein is CASSQTGRVSNQPQHF.

In this sample, this clone turned up a few times. The CDR3 spells CASSRVAGGSEQFF. In DNA form, the CDR3 reads TGTGCCAGCAGCAGAGTAGCGGGAGGAAGTGAGCAGTTCTTC. The chain recombines TRBV7-3 with TRBJ2-1; 10 bases match TRBD2. Germline assignment: CDR1 SGHTA and CDR2 FQGTGA. The CDR3 extends over 14 amino acids. The V and J ends lost 5 bases and 9 bases, in that order; junction bases with no gene match: 7.

This clone was seen only a few times. V and J are TRBV9 and TRBJ1-3; D is undetermined. This CDR3 is 15 amino acids long. Trimming removed 2 bases at V and 4 bases at J, with 13 bases between. The germline V gene encodes CDR1 SGDLS and CDR2 YYNGEE. CDR3 residues: CASSVTGQAGNTIYF. The CDR3 DNA follows: TGTGCCAGCAGCGTGACCGGGCAAGCCGGAAACACCATATATTTT.

This clone was observed a few times. The chain has TRBV6-6 and TRBJ1-5, with 9 bases identical to TRBD1. The CDR3 has 16 amino acids. V was pared by 6 bases and J by 5 bases, with 11 bases of the junction left unmatched. Germline values: CDR1 MNHNY, CDR2 SVGAGI (reference sequence). This CDR3 reads CASSSGTGLDHQPQHF. In DNA form, the CDR3 reads TGTGCCAGCAGCTCTGGGACAGGGCTTGATCATCAGCCCCAGCATTTT.

The rearrangement uses TRBV10-3 and TRBJ2-5, with 8 bases that match TRBD2. This CDR3 has 13 amino acids. The junction had 2 bases not matched to a gene; V was cut back by 3 bases and J by 5 bases. The germline CDR1 and CDR2 sequences are ENHRY and SYGVKD. The CDR3 sequence is CAISERLAETQYF. The CDR3 DNA sequence: TGTGCCATCAGTGAAAGACTAGCGGAGACCCAGTACTTC.

The V gene is TRBV29-1, the J gene TRBJ2-1, with TRBD2 identical over 9 bases. This CDR3 is 14 amino acids long. J was trimmed by 7 bases and V by 2 bases; bases with no gene match: 6. Germline CDR1 reads SQVTM; CDR2 reads ANQGSEA. CDR3 region: CSVEKGGRGNEQFF. The CDR3 nucleotides read TGCAGCGTTGAAAAGGGCGGGAGGGGGAATGAGCAGTTCTTC.